This T cell receptor beta chain was captured by sequencing in a study of control samples from healthy donors and cancer patients. CDR1 and CDR2 (germline): MDHEN, SYDVKM. CDR3 length: 15 residues. V was pared by 2 bases and J by 2 bases, with 3 bases of the junction left unmatched. Libraries were prepared by immunoSEQ multiplex PCR; TCRdb keeps only in-frame clonotypes and omits some of them. The sample has around 250,000 clones; roughly 82% are singletons. The gene calls are TRBV28 and TRBJ2-1; 7 bases agree with TRBD2. This TCR was recovered from a woman aged 55-70 years with lung cancer. Sequencing was done on a sample of PBMCs. The CDR3 coding sequence is TGTGCCAGCAGTTTACTCGCGGGAGCCTACAATGAGCAGTTCTTC. Protein product: CASSLLAGAYNEQFF.